Below, one TCR beta chain is given with its context. The antigen remains undetermined. The people who gave samples were healthy Caucasians from Russia, aged about 6 to 100. This sample is part of a study of blood T cells in healthy people across ages. The study, taken as a whole, reports: Getting older went along with TCR beta diversity per million T cells dropping roughly linearly. The study found more naive CD4+ cells and higher diversity in long-lived than aged donors.

The authors ran a second PCR of about 6 to 12 cycles using a sample-barcoded 5' primer and a J-beta primer mix. Each sample yielded at least 2.5 million CDR3-containing paired-end reads. TCRdb itself ran the 5' RACE reads through MiXCR, one entry per CDR3 protein. The repertoire has some 780,000 distinct CDR3 sequences, approximately 60% of them found once; the top ten carry roughly 25%. Trimming left V 4 bases short and J 2 bases short, with 25 bases between. CDR3 size: 18 residues. Looked up from germline, CDR1 is SGHRS and CDR2 is YFSETQ. The chain links TRBV5-1 to TRBJ2-7; D call uncertain. The sequence derives from a man aged 35 to 55 in good health. The sample taken for sequencing was blood. The CDR3 coding sequence is TGCGCCAGCAGCCCCAGTGAATTTTCCTGGGCAGGAACCTACGAGCAGTACTTC. It translates to CASSPSEFSWAGTYEQYF.